The T cell receptor (beta chain) described here comes from a study of neurological immune-mediated disorders (dated by TCRdb to between 2018 and 2021). As for the study more broadly: Among the approximately 34 multiple sclerosis patients, roughly 31 had relapsing-remitting MS and 3 had secondary progressive MS. Longitudinal samples, technical triplicates and paired sorted CD4+ and CD8+ T-cell subsets, alongside PBMC samples, were included among the 106 TCR-beta libraries. Using UMI-based sequencing, the study compared peripheral blood TCR-beta repertoires from patients with HTLV-I-associated myelopathy (HAM/TSP), patients with multiple sclerosis, and healthy controls. The cohort was made up of around 70 subjects, consisting of some 14 HAM/TSP patients, around 35 multiple sclerosis patients and 20 healthy controls. Summary of the overall study and its limitations: No association of the MS cluster with clinical or MRI features was observed, and the need for larger cohorts was stated by the authors. Phylogenetic analysis grouped repertoires from 18 of 34 MS patients into a cluster of related CDR3 sequences, suggesting a possible repertoire-level signature. No identical CDR3 amino acid sequences were found to be shared among expanded clones across subjects, suggesting that TCR-beta repertoires were private in all groups. The highest TCR clonal expansion was observed in HAM/TSP patients, whereas the lowest was observed in MS patients, even when compared with healthy controls.

Libraries from unsorted PBMCs were made from 2 million PBMCs kept in RNAlater at -80 degrees C until RNA extraction. The multiple sclerosis patients were enrolled in a US clinical protocol that evaluated disease progression with magnetic resonance imaging. Peripheral blood was subjected to Ficoll-Hypaque density gradient centrifugation to isolate PBMCs, which were then cryopreserved in liquid nitrogen. The CDR1 and CDR2 encoded by the germline V gene (reference sequence) are LGHDT and YNNKEL. The CDR3 measures 12 amino acids from cysteine to phenylalanine. Only the CDR3 region is kept as DNA, spanning 36 bases read in frame from base 1. V has 5 bases trimmed and J has 9 bases trimmed; junction bases matching no gene number 7. Details on this clonotype: The target of this receptor is not known. There are no base qualities to consult, and no much larger clone falls within one base.

cDNA synthesis used template-switch 5'RACE with a primer carrying a 10-nucleotide random unique molecular identifier tagging each TCR transcript. Every sequencing run covered 15-18 subjects and yielded more than 160 million TCR-beta sequences. The RNeasy kit was used to extract total RNA. Using the KAPA Real-time Library Amplification kit, TCR-beta VDJ regions were amplified with primers for the TCR constant region and the 5'RACE anchor. Sample indexes and Illumina adaptors were added in a first PCR, and a second PCR then increased library yield. After purification with Ampure beads, the TCR product of roughly 650 bp was size-selected on a 2% E-gel SizeSelection system. Library quality was checked on a Bioanalyzer, concentration was measured with Qubit, and libraries were quantified with the Kapa Library Quantification kit before pooling. Paired-end 2 x 150 bp sequencing of the libraries was performed on an Illumina HiSeq 2500. To increase sequence diversity, roughly 23-30% phiX was spiked into each library pool. On the authors' methods: The quality-filtered reads were processed with the UMI-based MiGEC pipeline, whose error correction step removed more than 80% of the raw TCR sequences. IMGT germline references were used for alignment of VDJ genes, and clonotypes were defined by a unique CDR3 amino acid sequence together with V-J genes. Clonal expansion, Shannon diversity and CDR3 relatedness were evaluated with VDJtools (CalcPairwiseDistances, ClusterSamples), while phylogenetic trees were built in CLCbio workbench. Clones with at least 8 unique UMIs were defined as expanded, with this threshold being based on coefficient-of-variation modelling across technical triplicates. TCRdb reworked the public reads: Q25 trimming with fastp, MiXCR clone assembly, productive beta chains retained. Rows are unified per CDR3 protein, each entry keeping the most common DNA and genes. These V and J calls rely on TCRdb rather than the paper's analysis. Here the sample has approximately 100,000 distinct CDR3 sequences; 3.5% to 4% occur a single time. 5% to 7.5% of the sample is in the top ten clones.

The rearranged chain carries TRBV3-1 and TRBJ2-7, with 7 junctional bases fitting TRBD1. This TCR derives from a woman younger than 30 with multiple sclerosis. Sequencing was done on a sample of PBMCs. This receptor has the CDR3 CASSSQYRGQYF. The nucleotides are TGTGCCAGCAGCTCACAGTACAGGGGGCAGTACTTC.